Shown below are 17 T cell receptor beta chains from a single sample sequenced in a study of identical twins. TCRdb re-analysed the 5' RACE reads in MiXCR, keeping a single row per CDR3 protein. The sample comprises 1,800,000 or so distinct CDR3 sequences, about 30% of which are singletons, and around 0.25% rests with the top ten. Material for sequencing was cord blood. These receptors came from a newborn girl in good health.

CDR3 region: CASSPRQGGVYNEQYF. The CDR3 DNA sequence: TGCGCCAGCAGCCCCCGACAGGGAGGGGTATACAATGAGCAGTACTTC. The J gene is TRBJ2-1, the V gene TRBV5-1, with D perhaps matching TRBD1 or TRBD2 (7 bases each). Near its end, the DNA agrees better with TRBJ2-7, so the J call may be wrong. The CDR3 is made up of 16 amino acids. CDR1 and CDR2 from the germline V gene are SGHRS and YFSETQ.

The chain joins TRBV10-3 to TRBJ2-7; D is ambiguous. Germline V CDR1 and CDR2: ENHRY, SYGVKD. The CDR3 is made up of 13 amino acids. The ends were cut back, 2 bases at V and 4 bases at J, with 9 bases in the middle. The CDR3 nucleotides read TGTGCCATCAGTGAGCCGACCAAATACGAGCAGTACTTC. This translates into CAISEPTKYEQYF.

This clonotype was seen more than once but under ten times. The chain carries TRBV5-1 and TRBJ1-4, with D unclear. Looked up from germline, CDR1 is SGHRS and CDR2 is YFSETQ. V was shortened by 4 bases and J by 8 bases, with 12 bases between the two germline ends. This CDR3 spans 13 amino acids. The CDR3 loop reads CASSPVNGEKLFF. DNA of the CDR3: TGCGCCAGCAGCCCGGTAAACGGGGAAAAACTGTTTTTT.

V is TRBV6-1 and J is TRBJ2-3; TRBD1 matches 8 bases. This CDR3 spans 16 amino acids. V shed 4 bases, J shed 0 bases, and the junction held 6 bases outside the gene matches. The germline CDR1 and CDR2 sequences are MNHNS and SASEGT. For the CDR3, the DNA is TGTGCCAGCAGTGTCGGGACAGGTACTAGCACAGATACGCAGTATTTT. It is translated as CASSVGTGTSTDTQYF.

This clonotype occurred a few times. The gene calls are TRBV7-2 and TRBJ2-3; D is uncertain. The length of the CDR3 is 16 residues. The germline V and J ends were trimmed by 1 base and 4 bases, with 15 bases remaining between them. Per the germline V gene, CDR1 is SGHTA and CDR2 is FQGNSA. CDR3 loop: CASSLESRVSSDTQYF. The CDR3 DNA follows: TGTGCCAGCAGCTTAGAATCTAGAGTGAGTTCAGATACGCAGTATTTT.

There are many counts of this clonotype. The junction departs from the called germline gene at one end, perhaps through a read error. This chain links TRBV28 with TRBJ2-1; either TRBD1 or TRBD2 may fit D (5 bases each). The length of the CDR3 is 12 residues. Germline V lookup: CDR1 MDHEN, CDR2 SYDVKM. The CDR3 nucleotides are TGCGCCAGCAGCTTGGGGCTAGCAGAGCAGTTCTTC. Translating it yields CASSLGLAEQFF.

The chain carries TRBV12-3 or TRBV12-4 and TRBJ2-7, with a possible D match to TRBD1 (6 bases). The length of the CDR3 is 15 residues. Trimming left V 5 bases short and J 2 bases short, with 16 bases between. CDR3 loop: CASSTQGPPPYEQYF. The DNA of the CDR3 is TGTGCCAGCAGTACACAGGGTCCCCCACCCTACGAGCAGTACTTC.

In regard to this clonotype: This could be a read error, since a much larger clone is one nucleotide away. The chain is built from TRBV27 and TRBJ2-3, with TRBD2 matching over 13 bases. CDR1 and CDR2 (germline): MNHEY, SMNVEV (reference sequence). The CDR3 is 14 residues long. The V and J ends lost 3 bases and 8 bases, in that order; junction bases with no gene match: 2. As DNA, the CDR3 is TGTGCCAGCAGTTTCGGACTAGCGGGAGTTACGCAGTATTTT. It yields the protein CASSFGLAGVTQYF.

The chain uses TRBV10-3 and TRBJ2-7; tentatively, D is TRBD1 (5 bases). V lost 4 bases and J lost 0, with 10 bases in between. The CDR3 length is 14 residues. Germline V gene data show CDR1 as ENHRY and CDR2 as SYGVKD. The CDR3 DNA follows: TGTGCCATCAGTGTTGGCAGGGACTCCTACGAGCAGTACTTC. This encodes CAISVGRDSYEQYF.

This clonotype has more than one count but fewer than ten. This chain uses TRBV3-1 with TRBJ2-3; 7 bases agree with TRBD2. The CDR3 spans 14 residues. Trimming at V came to 6 bases and at J to 4 bases, leaving 7 bases not matched to a gene. CDR1 and CDR2 from the germline V gene are LGHDT and YNNKEL (reference sequence). The CDR3 region has the DNA TGTGCCAGCAGGGGGGGGGTTCCCCCAGATACGCAGTATTTT. Translating it yields CASRGGVPPDTQYF.

This clonotype was seen only once. The chain is built from TRBV2 and TRBJ2-1, with 9 bases identical to TRBD2. The germline V gene has CDR1 SNHLY and CDR2 FYNNEI. CDR3 length equals 16 residues. With 8 bases clipped from V and 10 bases from J, the junction kept 18 bases outside the gene matches. CDR3 sequence: CASVPHRLAGRDEQFF. DNA of the CDR3: TGTGCCAGCGTCCCCCATCGTCTAGCGGGGAGGGACGAGCAGTTCTTC.

This chain uses TRBV24-1 with TRBJ2-3; 7 nucleotides line up with TRBD1. Trimming at V came to 5 bases and at J to 0 bases, leaving 4 bases not matched to a gene. CDR1 is KGHDR, CDR2 SFDVKD, per germline. The CDR3 covers 15 residues. CDR3 region: CATSGKGASTDTQYF. In DNA, the CDR3 is TGTGCCACCAGTGGGAAGGGGGCCAGCACAGATACGCAGTATTTT.

The chain links TRBV14 to TRBJ1-1, with D possibly matching TRBD1 (5 bases). The CDR3 has 17 residues. Germline V gives CDR1 SGHDN, CDR2 FVKESK. Trimming removed 4 bases from V and 0 bases from J, with 18 bases in between. The CDR3 DNA follows: TGTGCCAGCAGCCCGGCCTCTCCGGGGCGGTTGAACACTGAAGCTTTCTTT. This gives the protein CASSPASPGRLNTEAFF.

The chain uses TRBV7-9 and TRBJ2-5; D is unclear. The CDR3 covers 14 residues. The V and J ends lost 1 base and 3 bases respectively, with 9 bases between them. Germline assignment: CDR1 SEHNR and CDR2 FQNEAQ (reference sequence). The CDR3 sequence: CASSLVQAEETQYF. CDR3 DNA sequence: TGTGCCAGCAGCTTAGTGCAGGCGGAAGAGACCCAGTACTTC.

As DNA, the CDR3 is TGCAGTGCTACCTATCGACTAGCGGGGGAGGATGAGCAGTTCTTC. Amino acids: CSATYRLAGEDEQFF. This chain joins TRBV20-1 and TRBJ2-1; 12 nucleotides match TRBD2. Germline V gene data show CDR1 as DFQATT and CDR2 as SNEGSKA (reference sequence). CDR3 length equals 15 residues. Losses at the gene ends were 4 bases for V and 8 bases for J; bases not matched to a gene: 9.

CDR3 residues: CASTHASGTAYATNEKLFF. The CDR3, as DNA: TGTGCCAGCACTCACGCATCCGGGACAGCCTATGCAACTAATGAAAAACTGTTTTTT. This sequence joins TRBV7-9 and TRBJ1-4; TRBD1 agrees at 7 bases. This CDR3 contains 19 residues. From germline, CDR1 is SEHNR and CDR2 FQNEAQ (reference sequence). Germline trimming cut 7 bases from V and 0 bases from J; bases unmatched to any gene: 17.

The chain joins TRBV2 to TRBJ2-3; D might be TRBD1 or TRBD2, each matching 5 bases. V lost 7 bases, J lost 2 bases, and 22 bases lay in between. Germline values: CDR1 SNHLY, CDR2 FYNNEI. The CDR3 consists of 17 residues. This CDR3 reads CASMGLKGRRLTDTQYF. CDR3 DNA sequence: TGTGCCAGCATGGGGCTCAAAGGAAGGAGGCTCACAGATACGCAGTATTTT.